A single sample is the source of the 21 T cell receptor beta chains below, sequenced in a study of CD8+ T cells in alopecia areata. The sample's treatment: oral pan-JAK inhibitor, 5-10 mg twice daily. RNA was isolated and reverse transcribed to cDNA, the sequencing template. Profiling relied on immunoSEQ multiplex PCR, and the TCRdb table lists in-frame clones only, not all of them. The sample contains under 200,000 clones, 60% to 75% of which appear only once. Sequenced here: CD4+ T cells sorted from blood, sampled at week 24, from a patient treated with tofacitinib. These receptors originate from a human donor with alopecia areata.

With respect to this clone: Different DNA sequences within this sample yield the same CDR3. CDR3 in DNA: TGCAGCGTGAGGAGTGATACGCAGTATTTT. Encoded protein: CSVRSDTQYF. The chain links TRBV29-1 to TRBJ2-3; no definite D call. The V and J ends lost 6 bases and 6 bases respectively, with 7 bases between them. Germline assignment: CDR1 SQVTM and CDR2 ANQGSEA. The CDR3 is made up of 10 amino acids.

CDR3 loop: CASSQDLTRGYGYTF. Here the CDR3 DNA reads TGCGCCAGCAGCCAAGATCTTACGAGGGGCTATGGCTACACCTTC. V and J are TRBV4-1 and TRBJ1-2, with a weak D call TRBD1 (5 bases). The length of the CDR3 is 15 residues. CDR1 MGHRA and CDR2 YSYEKL come from the germline V gene. With 0 bases removed from V and 4 bases from J, the gap between germline ends came to 12 bases.

The gene calls are TRBV7-9 and TRBJ2-5; D ambiguous. V dropped 4 bases and J dropped 5 bases, with 11 bases sitting between them. Germline assignment: CDR1 SEHNR and CDR2 FQNEAQ (reference sequence). CDR3 length: 13 amino acids. CDR3 in amino acids: CASSSPAMETQYF. Here the CDR3 DNA reads TGTGCCAGCAGCTCCCCGGCCATGGAGACCCAGTACTTC.

The chain links TRBV5-1 to TRBJ1-1; 8 bases are shared with TRBD1. V trimming: 4 bases; J trimming: 1 base; junction bases outside the gene matches: 3. The CDR3 sequence is 14 residues long. Germline V gene lookup returns CDR1 SGHRS and CDR2 YFSETQ. CDR3 region: CASSPGQENTEAFF. CDR3 sequence (DNA): TGCGCCAGCAGCCCGGGACAGGAGAACACTGAAGCTTTCTTT.

This clone has just a few counts. V gene TRBV5-1 combines with J gene TRBJ1-5, with no clear D. Trimming removed 3 bases at V and 0 bases at J, with 7 bases between. Germline-derived CDR1 and CDR2 are SGHRS and YFSETQ. The CDR3 has 14 residues. The CDR3 region is CASSSEYSNQPQHF. Written as DNA, the CDR3 is TGCGCCAGCAGCTCTGAGTATAGCAATCAGCCCCAGCATTTT. The complete variable domain, with remaining parts taken from reference TRBV5-1 and TRBJ1-5, reads KAGVTQTPRYLIKTRGQQVTLSCSPISGHRSVSWYQQTPGQGLQFLFEYFSETQRNKGNFPGRFSGRQFSNSRSEMNVSTLELGDSALYLCASSSEYSNQPQHFGDGTRLSIL.

This chain connects TRBV30 to TRBJ1-4, with a possible D match to TRBD1 (6 bases). In germline, CDR1 is GTSNPN, CDR2 SVGIG (reference sequence). This CDR3 is 15 amino acids long. The germline V and J ends were trimmed by 0 bases and 10 bases, with 18 bases remaining between them. The CDR3 is CAWSVQRGGGGKLFF. The DNA for the CDR3 is TGTGCCTGGAGTGTACAAAGAGGGGGTGGCGGAAAACTGTTTTTT.

In its sample, this clone was seen once. The chain carries TRBV15 and TRBJ2-1; TRBD2 might be the D (5 bases). Trimming cost V 0 bases and J 14 bases, with 20 bases left between them. The germline V gene has CDR1 LNHNV and CDR2 YYDKDF (reference sequence). There are 15 residues in the CDR3. CDR3 sequence reads: CATSREILGELVEFF. The DNA of the CDR3 is TGTGCCACCAGCAGAGAAATTCTCGGGGAACTAGTGGAGTTCTTC.

The chain is built from TRBV2 and TRBJ2-2; 7 nucleotides match TRBD1. The germline CDR1 and CDR2 sequences are SNHLY and FYNNEI. With V trimmed by 6 bases and J by 3 bases, 7 bases remained unmatched. CDR3 length: 15 residues. CDR3 protein: CASRVQGVHTGELFF. The DNA for the CDR3 is TGTGCCAGCAGAGTTCAGGGGGTCCACACCGGGGAGCTGTTTTTT.

J is TRBJ2-3 and V is TRBV14, with D perhaps TRBD1 (6 bases). Germline loops: CDR1 SGHDN, CDR2 FVKESK. Trimming pared 1 base from V and 3 bases from J, leaving 14 bases between. The CDR3 extends over 16 amino acids. The CDR3 DNA reads as TGTGCCAGCAGCCAAGTCAGGGGACGGGGTACAGATACGCAGTATTTT. Protein: CASSQVRGRGTDTQYF.

The rearrangement joins TRBV6-5 to TRBJ1-2, with 7 nucleotides matching TRBD1. With V trimmed by 4 bases and J by 6 bases, 5 bases remained unmatched. In germline, CDR1 is MNHEY, CDR2 SVGAGI. CDR3 length: 13 amino acids. The CDR3 is CASSFLDRDGYTF. DNA for the CDR3: TGTGCCAGCAGTTTCTTAGACAGGGATGGCTACACCTTC.

This clone was seen only once. The rearrangement joins TRBV6-5 to TRBJ1-1; the D gene is possibly TRBD1 (6 bases). Germline loops: CDR1 MNHEY, CDR2 SVGAGI. There are 15 residues in the CDR3. Trimming shortened V by 7 bases and J by 0 bases, and 15 bases separated the two germline ends. The CDR3 nucleotides are TGTGCCAGCACCAGAGACAGGTCCTTGAACACTGAAGCTTTCTTT. Its protein is CASTRDRSLNTEAFF.

The table lists this clone with a few counts. The chain uses TRBV6-5 and TRBJ2-7, with 15 bases identical to TRBD2. This CDR3 is built from 16 residues. The J segment lost 2 bases and the V segment lost 4 bases, leaving 3 bases of the junction unmatched. Germline CDR1 and CDR2: MNHEY and SVGAGI. This CDR3 reads CASSWGLAGGAYEQYF. As DNA, the CDR3 is TGTGCCAGCAGTTGGGGACTAGCGGGAGGCGCCTACGAGCAGTACTTC.

There are a few counts of this clone. The chain couples TRBV6-1 to TRBJ1-5; 7 bases line up with TRBD1. CDR1 is MNHNS, CDR2 SASEGT, per germline. V shed 10 bases and J 0 bases; nucleotides not matched to a gene: 9. CDR3 length: 15 residues. The CDR3 nucleotides read TGTGCCACCGGAAAGGGGGCCGGTAGCAATCAGCCCCAGCATTTT. The encoded protein is CATGKGAGSNQPQHF.

This clone has just one count. J is TRBJ1-3 and V is TRBV7-6; possibly TRBD1 for D (6 bases). This CDR3 is 17 amino acids long. Trimming took off 4 bases at V and 0 bases at J, with 16 bases between the two ends. Per germline, CDR1 SGHVS and CDR2 FNYEAQ. The CDR3 sequence: CASSSWGGPSSGNTIYF. CDR3 coding DNA: TGTGCCAGCAGCTCCTGGGGGGGGCCAAGCTCTGGAAACACCATATATTTT.

The rearrangement links TRBV6-1 to TRBJ2-7, with TRBD1 matching over 8 bases. The length of the CDR3 is 14 residues. V was pared by 4 bases and J by 0 bases, with 2 bases of the junction left unmatched. Germline CDR1 is MNHNS and CDR2 is SASEGT. CDR3 loop: CASSGTGSSYEQYF. The CDR3 DNA follows: TGTGCCAGCAGTGGGACAGGGAGCTCCTACGAGCAGTACTTC.

This rearrangement joins TRBV5-1 to TRBJ1-5; D may be TRBD1 (6 bases). This CDR3 comprises 14 residues. The germline V gene has CDR1 SGHRS and CDR2 YFSETQ. V was trimmed by 4 bases and J by 6 bases, leaving 14 bases between them. For the CDR3, the DNA is TGCGCCAGCAGCCCGGACAGAGGGGGTCAGCCCCAGCATTTT. Amino acids: CASSPDRGGQPQHF.

This clone appeared many times. The rearrangement links TRBV7-2 to TRBJ1-1; unclear D gene. CDR3 length: 13 residues. Germline loops: CDR1 SGHTA, CDR2 FQGNSA. V was trimmed by 8 bases and J by 0 bases, leaving 10 bases between them. The CDR3 region is CASVEDMNTEAFF. CDR3 coding DNA: TGTGCCAGCGTCGAGGATATGAACACTGAAGCTTTCTTT.

The chain uses TRBV25-1 and TRBJ2-3; 7 bases map to TRBD1. V shed 7 bases and J 1 base; nucleotides not matched to a gene: 5. Germline CDR1 MGHDK, CDR2 SYGVNS. The CDR3 is 14 amino acids. CDR3 sequence (DNA): TGTGCCAGCACTTTAGACAGGGGCACAGATACGCAGTATTTT. Translating it yields CASTLDRGTDTQYF. Drawing the rest from reference TRBV25-1 and TRBJ2-3, the complete variable domain is EADIYQTPRYLVIGTGKKITLECSQTMGHDKMYWYQQDPGMELHLIHYSYGVNSTEKGDLSSESTVSRIRTEHFPLTLESARPSHTSQYLCASTLDRGTDTQYFGPGTRLTVL.

This clone was detected a few times. V gene TRBV5-1 combines with J gene TRBJ1-5, with D unclear. Between the trimmed V and J ends, which lost 0 bases and 6 bases, there was a span of 10 bases. CDR1 is SGHRS and CDR2 is YFSETQ in the germline V gene. This CDR3 has 14 residues. In DNA, the CDR3 is TGCGCCAGCAGCTTGGGGCAAATGGGTCAGCCCCAGCATTTT. Its translation: CASSLGQMGQPQHF. The entire variable domain, with the rest obtained from reference TRBV5-1 and TRBJ1-5, is as follows: KAGVTQTPRYLIKTRGQQVTLSCSPISGHRSVSWYQQTPGQGLQFLFEYFSETQRNKGNFPGRFSGRQFSNSRSEMNVSTLELGDSALYLCASSLGQMGQPQHFGDGTRLSIL.

The sample holds one count of this clone. The genes are TRBV9 and TRBJ1-1, with D possibly matching TRBD1 (5 bases). V was cut by 0 bases and J by 5 bases, with 17 bases left in between. The germline V gene encodes CDR1 SGDLS and CDR2 YYNGEE. This CDR3 contains 16 residues. The CDR3: CASSVATSGRGTEAFF. The CDR3 bases are TGTGCCAGCAGCGTAGCTACATCAGGGAGAGGTACTGAAGCTTTCTTT.

This clone came up many times. The rearrangement joins TRBV10-3 to TRBJ1-4, with unresolved D. CDR1 is ENHRY and CDR2 is SYGVKD in the germline V gene. The CDR3 spans 12 residues. Trimming left V 3 bases short and J 8 bases short, with 7 bases between. Here the CDR3 reads CAISDPREKLFF. The CDR3 coding sequence is TGTGCCATCAGTGATCCGCGGGAAAAACTGTTTTTT.